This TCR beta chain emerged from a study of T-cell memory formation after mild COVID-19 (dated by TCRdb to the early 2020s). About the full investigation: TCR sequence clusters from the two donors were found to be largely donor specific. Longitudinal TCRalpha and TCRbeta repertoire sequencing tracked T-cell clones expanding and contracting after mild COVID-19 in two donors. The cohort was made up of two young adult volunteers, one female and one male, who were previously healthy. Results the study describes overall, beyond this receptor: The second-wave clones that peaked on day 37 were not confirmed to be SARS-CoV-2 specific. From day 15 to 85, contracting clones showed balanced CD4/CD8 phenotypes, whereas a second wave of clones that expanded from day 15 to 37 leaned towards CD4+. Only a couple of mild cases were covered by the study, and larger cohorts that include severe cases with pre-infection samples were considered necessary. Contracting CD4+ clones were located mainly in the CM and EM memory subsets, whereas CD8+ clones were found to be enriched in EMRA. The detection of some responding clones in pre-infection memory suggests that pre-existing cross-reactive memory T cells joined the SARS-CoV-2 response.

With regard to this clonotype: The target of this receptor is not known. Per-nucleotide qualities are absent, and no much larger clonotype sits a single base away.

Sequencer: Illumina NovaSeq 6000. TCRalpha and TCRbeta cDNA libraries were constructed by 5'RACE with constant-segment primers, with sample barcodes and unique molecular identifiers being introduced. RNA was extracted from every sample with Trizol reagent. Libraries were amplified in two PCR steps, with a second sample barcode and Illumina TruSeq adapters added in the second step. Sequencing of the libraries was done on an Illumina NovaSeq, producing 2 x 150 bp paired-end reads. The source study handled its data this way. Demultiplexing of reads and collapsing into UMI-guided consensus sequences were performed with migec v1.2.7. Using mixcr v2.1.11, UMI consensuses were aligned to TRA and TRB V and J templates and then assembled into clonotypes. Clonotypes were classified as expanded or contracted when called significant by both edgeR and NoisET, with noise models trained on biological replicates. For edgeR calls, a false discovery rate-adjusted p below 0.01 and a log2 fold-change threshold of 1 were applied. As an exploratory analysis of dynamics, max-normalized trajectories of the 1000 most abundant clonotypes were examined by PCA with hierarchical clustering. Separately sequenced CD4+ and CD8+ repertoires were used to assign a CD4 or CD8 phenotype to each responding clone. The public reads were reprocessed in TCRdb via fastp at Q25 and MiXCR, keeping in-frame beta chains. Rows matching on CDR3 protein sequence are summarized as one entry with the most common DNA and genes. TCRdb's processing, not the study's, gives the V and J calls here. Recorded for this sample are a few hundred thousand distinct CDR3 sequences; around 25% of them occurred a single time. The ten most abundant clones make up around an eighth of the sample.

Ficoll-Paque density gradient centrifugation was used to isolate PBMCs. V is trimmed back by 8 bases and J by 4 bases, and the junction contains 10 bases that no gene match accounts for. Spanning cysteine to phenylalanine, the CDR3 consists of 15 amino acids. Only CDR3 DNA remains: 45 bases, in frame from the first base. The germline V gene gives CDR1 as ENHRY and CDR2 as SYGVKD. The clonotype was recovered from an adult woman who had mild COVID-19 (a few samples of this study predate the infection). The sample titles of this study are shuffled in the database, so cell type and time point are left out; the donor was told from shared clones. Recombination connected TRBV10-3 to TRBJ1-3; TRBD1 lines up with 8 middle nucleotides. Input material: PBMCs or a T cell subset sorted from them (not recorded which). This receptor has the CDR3 CAILFRGRWGNTIYF. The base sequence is TGTGCCATCCTTTTCAGGGGGCGATGGGGAAACACCATATATTTT.